This TCR beta chain was observed in a study of early T cells in non-severe SARS-CoV-2 infection. Study at large: The chains were unpaired, and the sequenced material was bulk RNA from unsorted whole blood.

Unique molecular identifiers were added to individual cDNA molecules. From the 5' RACE reads, TCRdb called clonotypes with MiXCR, one entry per CDR3 protein. This table holds about 64,000 distinct CDR3 sequences, 4.9% found once. This clonotype came up a few times. Its antigen is undetermined. The length of the CDR3 is 16 residues. Deletions cut 7 bases from V and 2 bases from J, with 21 bases between. Overall study results and limits: Private and CD4 specificities were missed by VDJdb matching, skewed to anti-spike CD8.

The V gene is TRBV12-3 or TRBV12-4, the J gene TRBJ2-7, with D maybe TRBD2 (5 bases). Material: whole blood. The sequence derives from an adult who was a healthcare worker with PCR-confirmed SARS-CoV-2 infection or an uninfected control (not recorded which). For the CDR3, the DNA is TGTGCCAGCACCCAAACCGAGGGTCTTGGGACCTACGAGCAGTACTTC. Translation: CASTQTEGLGTYEQYF.